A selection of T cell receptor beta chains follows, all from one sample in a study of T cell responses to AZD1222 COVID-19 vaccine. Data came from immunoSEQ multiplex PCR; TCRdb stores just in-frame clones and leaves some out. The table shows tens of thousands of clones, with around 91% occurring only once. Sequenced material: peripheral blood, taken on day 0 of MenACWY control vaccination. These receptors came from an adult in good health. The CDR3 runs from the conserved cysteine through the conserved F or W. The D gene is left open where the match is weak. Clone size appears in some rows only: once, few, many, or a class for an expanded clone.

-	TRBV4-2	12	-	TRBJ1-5	CASSQEDGPQHF
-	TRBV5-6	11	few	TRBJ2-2	CASSLQGELFF
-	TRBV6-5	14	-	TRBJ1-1	CASTTRLRDTEAFF
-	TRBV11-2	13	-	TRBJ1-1	CASSLVEGTEAFF
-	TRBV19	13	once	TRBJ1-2	CASSPQENYGYTF
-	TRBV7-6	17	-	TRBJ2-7	CASSPYGRNGKTYEQYF
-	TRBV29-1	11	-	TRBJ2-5	CSVRPSETQYF
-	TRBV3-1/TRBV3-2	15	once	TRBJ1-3	CASSQAPGAGNTIYF
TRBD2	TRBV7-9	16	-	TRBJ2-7	CASSPRTAGRFDEQYF
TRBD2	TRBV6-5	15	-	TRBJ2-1	CAIPRSGVAGDEQFF
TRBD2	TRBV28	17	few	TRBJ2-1	CASSSGAGVSSYNEQFF
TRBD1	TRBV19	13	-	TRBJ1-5	CASSGDRVQPQHF
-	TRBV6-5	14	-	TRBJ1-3	CASRPRGLSNTIYF
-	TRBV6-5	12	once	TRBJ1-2	CASSYSSSYYTF
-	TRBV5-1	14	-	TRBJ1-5	CASSLAGPNQPQHF
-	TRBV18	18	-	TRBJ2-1	CASSPLISAFLGDNEQFF
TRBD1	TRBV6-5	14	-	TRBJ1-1	CASRETGDNTEAFF
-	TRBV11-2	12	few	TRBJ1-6	CASSLANSPLHF
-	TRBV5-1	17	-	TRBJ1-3	CASSPEEKTNSGNTIYF
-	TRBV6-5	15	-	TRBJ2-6	CASSTGGPGANVLTF
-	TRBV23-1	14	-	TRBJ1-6	CASSPTPGRSPLHF
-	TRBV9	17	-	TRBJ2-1	CASSVEAYLSSYNEQFF
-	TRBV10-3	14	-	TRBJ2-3	CAISERLDSDTQYF
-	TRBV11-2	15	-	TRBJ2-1	CASSLVADSYNEQFF
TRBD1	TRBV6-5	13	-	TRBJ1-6	CASIRDRNSPLHF
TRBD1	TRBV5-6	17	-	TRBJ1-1	CASSLAYTGGADTEAFF
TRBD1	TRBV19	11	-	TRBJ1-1	CASSADRGAFF
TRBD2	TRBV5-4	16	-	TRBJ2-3	CASSLLSGAWADTQYF
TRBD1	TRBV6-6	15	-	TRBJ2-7	CASSLKGQGAHEQYF
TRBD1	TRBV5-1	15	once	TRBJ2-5	CASSLRQGATETQYF
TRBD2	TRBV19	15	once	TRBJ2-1	CASAGLAGGINEQFF
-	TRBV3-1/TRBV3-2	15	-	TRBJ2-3	CASSQQASPTDTQYF
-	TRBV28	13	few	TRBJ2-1	CASSWVSYNEQFF
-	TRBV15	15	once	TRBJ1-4	CATRTIDSHNEKLFF
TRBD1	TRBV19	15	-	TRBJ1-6	CASVQGSSYNSPLHF
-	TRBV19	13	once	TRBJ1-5	CASSQGPDQPQHF
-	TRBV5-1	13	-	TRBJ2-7	CASSLGHGGEQYF
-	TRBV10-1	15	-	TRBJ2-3	CASSESIVGRDTQYF
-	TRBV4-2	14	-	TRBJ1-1	CASSHPSLGTEAFF
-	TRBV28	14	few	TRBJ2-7	CASSLGGPPYEQYF
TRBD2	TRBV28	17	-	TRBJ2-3	CASSLNLAGSITDTQYF
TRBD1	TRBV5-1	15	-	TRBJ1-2	CASSPEGQGAFGYTF
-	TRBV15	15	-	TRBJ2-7	CATSRDITSSAEQYF
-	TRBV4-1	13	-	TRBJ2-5	CASSQQLTETQYF
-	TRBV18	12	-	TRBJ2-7	CASSPGAGEQYF
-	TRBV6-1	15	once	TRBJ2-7	CASSEEVSLGVEQYF
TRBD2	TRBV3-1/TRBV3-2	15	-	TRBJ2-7	CASSRPGLGDYEQYF